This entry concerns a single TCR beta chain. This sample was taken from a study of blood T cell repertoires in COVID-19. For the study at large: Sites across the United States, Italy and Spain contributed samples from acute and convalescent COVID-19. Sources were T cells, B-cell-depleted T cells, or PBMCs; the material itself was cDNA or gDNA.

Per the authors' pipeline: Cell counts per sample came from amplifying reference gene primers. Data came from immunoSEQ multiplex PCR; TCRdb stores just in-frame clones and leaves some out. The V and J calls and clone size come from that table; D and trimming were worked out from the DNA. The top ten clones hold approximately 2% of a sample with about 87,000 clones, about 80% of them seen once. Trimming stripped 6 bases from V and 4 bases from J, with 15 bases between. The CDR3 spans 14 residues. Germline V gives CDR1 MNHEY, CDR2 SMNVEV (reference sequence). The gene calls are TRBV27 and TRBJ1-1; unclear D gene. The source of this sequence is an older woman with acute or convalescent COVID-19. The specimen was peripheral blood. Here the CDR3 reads CASSLVGEGTEAFF. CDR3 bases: TGTGCCAGCAGCCTCGTCGGAGAGGGCACTGAAGCTTTCTTT.